This T cell receptor (beta chain) comes out of a study of blood T cell repertoires in COVID-19. Looking at the study overall: From the United States, Italy and Spain came samples of acute and convalescent COVID-19.

The V gene's germline CDR1 is LNHNV and CDR2 YYDKDF (reference sequence). The V gene lost 3 bases and the J gene lost 1 base, with 6 bases spanning the gap. The CDR3 sequence is 14 residues long. Participants were aged about 18 to 90 years, lived in some 23 US areas, and enrolled virtually. Recovery meant two consecutive negative NP/OP PCR tests, professional clearance, or resolved symptoms. Sequenced by immunoSEQ multiplex PCR; TCRdb stores in-frame clones only, minus some. The sample holds some 220,000 clones, around 90% seen once. The TCR sequence derives from a woman aged 30 to 39 who had recovered from COVID-19. J is TRBJ2-2 and V is TRBV15, with D possibly matching TRBD1 (6 bases). The sample taken for sequencing was PBMCs or T cells enriched from blood (not recorded which). In DNA form, the CDR3 reads TGTGCCACCAGCAGGGGACAGAACACCGGGGAGCTGTTTTTT. Amino acids: CATSRGQNTGELFF.